A selection of T cell receptor beta chains follows, all from one sample in a study of technical replicates of blood from several donors. Profiling relied on immunoSEQ multiplex PCR, and the TCRdb table lists in-frame clones only, not all of them. The data contain under 90,000 clones, around 97% of them singletons. Sequencing was carried out using T cells isolated from PBMCs. The receptors derive from a human donor in good health. CDR3s include the opening cysteine and the closing phenylalanine or tryptophan. Fields, in order: J gene, D gene, clone size, V gene, CDR3 DNA, CDR3 protein. D genes are given only for firm matches. The size entry is marked missing in some rows and otherwise reads once, few, many or a size class.

>TRBJ2-1|TRBD2|NA|TRBV7-9
TGTGCCAGCAGCCTAGCGGGAGTATGGGATGAGCAGTTCTTC
CASSLAGVWDEQFF
>TRBJ2-2|TRBD2|NA|TRBV10-1
TGCGCCAGCAGTGAGCGGCTAGCGGGGACCGGGGAGCTGTTTTTT
CASSERLAGTGELFF
>TRBJ2-5|NA|NA|TRBV7-8
TGTGCCAGCAGCGCCCTAGAGGAGACCCAGTACTTC
CASSALEETQYF
>TRBJ2-7|TRBD2|NA|TRBV14
TGTGCCAGCAGCCGACTAGCGGGAGAGGTCTACGAGCAGTACTTC
CASSRLAGEVYEQYF
>TRBJ2-1|NA|NA|TRBV6-5
TGTGCCAGCAGTTACACCGCGGGGGCCCAGTACAATGAGCAGTTCTTC
CASSYTAGAQYNEQFF
>TRBJ2-2|TRBD1|NA|TRBV18
TGTGCCAGCTCACAACGTTACAGGACAGGGTTCTTGGACACCGGGGAGCTGTTTTTT
CASSQRYRTGFLDTGELFF
>TRBJ1-2|NA|NA|TRBV7-9
TGTGCCAGCAGCTTACAGGGTGAAAACGGCTACACCTTC
CASSLQGENGYTF
>TRBJ2-5|NA|NA|TRBV19
TGTGCCAGTAGTATAGGAATTGAACCGGGAACAATACAAGAGACCCAGTACTTC
CASSIGIEPGTIQETQYF
>TRBJ2-7|NA|once|TRBV7-9
TGTGCCAGCAGCCCGCCCCCCAGGATAGGTCTATACGAGCAGTACTTC
CASSPPPRIGLYEQYF
>TRBJ2-7|NA|NA|TRBV19
TGTGCCAGTAGTACCCGACAGGGACTCTCCTACGAGCAGTACTTC
CASSTRQGLSYEQYF
>TRBJ2-1|NA|once|TRBV19
TGTGCCAGTAGTAGACTCACAGGGATTAACTACAATGAGCAGTTCTTC
CASSRLTGINYNEQFF
>TRBJ2-7|NA|NA|TRBV2
TGTGCCAGCAGTGAATCGGGCTCCGGGACCTACGAGCAGTACTTC
CASSESGSGTYEQYF
>TRBJ2-2|NA|NA|TRBV10-3
TGTGCCATCAGGGCCCAGCAGGGGACCGGGGAGCTGTTTTTT
CAIRAQQGTGELFF
>TRBJ1-5|NA|NA|TRBV10-3
TGTGCCATCAGACAGGGAAGCAATCAGCCCCAGCATTTT
CAIRQGSNQPQHF
>TRBJ2-3|NA|NA|TRBV5-1
TGCGCCAGCAGCTTGAGCAGGGGCTCTGTAGATACGCAGTATTTT
CASSLSRGSVDTQYF
>TRBJ2-2|NA|NA|TRBV21-1
TGTGCCAGCAGCCCACGACAGCCGACCGGGGAGCTGTTTTTT
CASSPRQPTGELFF
>TRBJ1-5|TRBD1|few|TRBV7-9
TGTGCCAGCAGCTTAGAGACCCAGGGGGATCAGCCCCAGCATTTT
CASSLETQGDQPQHF
>TRBJ2-7|TRBD2|NA|TRBV7-8
TGTGCCAGCAGCTATAGCGGGGGGGCCTCCTACGAGCAGTACTTC
CASSYSGGASYEQYF
>TRBJ2-5|TRBD2|NA|TRBV9
TGTGCCAGCTCCTCCGGGACTAGCGCCCAAGAGACCCAGTACTTC
CASSSGTSAQETQYF
>TRBJ2-3|TRBD1|NA|TRBV28
TGTGCCAGCAGTGCCGGGACAGGGGTTTTTAGGGATACGCAGTATTTT
CASSAGTGVFRDTQYF
>TRBJ1-5|NA|NA|TRBV6-1
TGTGCCAGCAGCGCTACAGGTAACGATCAGCCCCAGCATTTT
CASSATGNDQPQHF
>TRBJ2-7|TRBD2|NA|TRBV7-2
TGTGCCAGCAGCTTACGAGCGGGGGCCTCCTACGAGCAGTACTTC
CASSLRAGASYEQYF
>TRBJ2-7|TRBD1|NA|TRBV11-2
TGTGCCAGCAGCTTGAAGGGGGCTCGAGAGCAGTACTTC
CASSLKGAREQYF
>TRBJ2-1|TRBD2|NA|TRBV4-1
TGCGCCAGCAGCCACTATCGAGTGGGCGGGGGTTACTTTGAGCAGTTCTTC
CASSHYRVGGGYFEQFF
>TRBJ1-6|NA|NA|TRBV27
TGTGCCAGCAGTTTAGGCGGAGTGGATTCACCCCTCCACTTT
CASSLGGVDSPLHF
>TRBJ1-3|NA|NA|TRBV4-2
TGTGCCAGCAGCCAAGTTTCGATTCAGGGAAACACCATATATTTT
CASSQVSIQGNTIYF
>TRBJ1-4|NA|NA|TRBV6-5
TGTGCCAGCAAAGGGGAAGGTCCTGAAAAACTGTTTTTT
CASKGEGPEKLFF
>TRBJ2-3|TRBD2|NA|TRBV4-1
TGCGCCAGCAGCCAAGTCGGTAGCGGGACAACTAGCACAGATACGCAGTATTTT
CASSQVGSGTTSTDTQYF
>TRBJ2-5|TRBD2|once|TRBV19
TGTGCCAGTAGTGGGGGCTCTAGCGGGAGCGGGGAGACCCAGTACTTC
CASSGGSSGSGETQYF